The entry below gives a single T cell receptor (beta chain) sequence along with its context. Antigen: not known. CDR1 is SQVTM, CDR2 ANQGSEA, per germline. CDR3 length: 11 amino acids. The sample belongs to a study of cytomegalovirus exposure and HLA in healthy donors. Findings of the study overall: As a later analysis showed, several of the most significant clusters appeared to be linked to common viral pathogens. Cytomegalovirus association was assigned to about 150 TCR beta chains.

13 Jbeta primers and 60 Vbeta primers were used for the PCR. Repertoires were generated with immunoSEQ multiplex PCR, while TCRdb's copy carries only in-frame clones and drops some. The sample holds 95,000 to 150,000 clones. These donors counted as nominally healthy when sampled, but unrecorded immune exposures were likely. The TCR sequence derives from a man aged 35-49 years in good health and CMV-seronegative. Sequenced sample: PBMCs. The V call is TRBV29-1, the J call TRBJ2-7; 10 positions match TRBD2. The CDR3 DNA is TGCACAGCGACTAGCGGGTACGAGCAGTACTTC. Protein product: CTATSGYEQYF.